This T cell receptor beta chain was identified during a study of cytomegalovirus exposure and HLA in healthy donors. Regarding donors, all were healthy bone marrow donors. Regarding this clone: Its antigen is undetermined.

The PCR ran on 60 Vbeta and 13 Jbeta primers. Sequencing used immunoSEQ multiplex PCR; TCRdb keeps in-frame clones, though not all of them. The data hold roughly 99,000 clones, with around three quarters observed a single time. Whole-study results and caveats: Some V segments, including TRBV6-2 and TRBV6-3, were excluded as indistinguishable. Usually a TCR sequence was rare, but some public TCRs were found in many donors. An assumption of roughly uniform sequencing depth across donors underlay the presence/absence analyses.

Trimming cost V 3 bases and J 4 bases, with 10 bases left between them. This CDR3 is built from 13 residues. The V gene's germline CDR1 is MGHDK and CDR2 SYGVNS. Material for sequencing was PBMCs. The sequence was collected from a man aged 30-40 years in good health and CMV-seronegative. The chain combines TRBV25-1 with TRBJ2-7, with TRBD2 as a possible D gene (5 bases). The CDR3 coding sequence is TGTGCCAGCAGTGACAATAGCGCGTACGAGCAGTACTTC. It is translated as CASSDNSAYEQYF.